These 15 T cell receptor beta chains were sequenced from one sample in a study of glioma-infiltrating T cells after dendritic cell vaccination. Only in-frame clones appear in the TCRdb table, and some are missing; sequencing was by immunoSEQ multiplex PCR. The data hold about 87,000 clones, with about 90% observed a single time. Sequences were derived from blood, sampled before dendritic cell vaccination. Receptor source: a human donor with glioblastoma.

The CDR3 loop is CASSGSGAEQYF. The DNA of the CDR3 is TGTGCCAGCAGCGGGTCGGGAGCTGAGCAGTACTTC. The chain is built from TRBV6-5 and TRBJ2-7; TRBD2 might be the D (6 bases). This CDR3 spans 12 amino acids. The V gene lost 6 bases and the J gene lost 7 bases, with 13 bases spanning the gap. CDR1 is MNHEY and CDR2 is SVGAGI in the germline V gene.

The chain has TRBV5-8 and TRBJ1-2, with a possible D match to TRBD1 (6 bases). V was trimmed by 4 bases and J by 3 bases, leaving 10 bases between them. The CDR3 runs to 13 residues. Germline-derived CDR1 and CDR2 are SGHTS and YDEGEE. In nucleotides, the CDR3 is TGTGCCAGCAGCCCCAGGGGCTACTATGGCTACACCTTC. Residues: CASSPRGYYGYTF.

This chain links TRBV2 with TRBJ1-1, with D maybe TRBD1 (6 bases). V was pared by 5 bases and J by 1 base, with 14 bases between. The CDR3 length is 15 residues. The germline V gene encodes CDR1 SNHLY and CDR2 FYNNEI. The CDR3 sequence: CASSIRDIGNTEAFF. The CDR3 bases are TGTGCCAGCAGTATTAGGGACATAGGGAACACTGAAGCTTTCTTT.

This chain connects TRBV6-1 to TRBJ1-2, with TRBD1 matching 9 bases. Germline V gene data show CDR1 as MNHNS and CDR2 as SASEGT. This CDR3 is 15 amino acids long. With V trimmed by 3 bases and J by 1 base, 3 bases remained unmatched. CDR3 in DNA: TGTGCCAGCAGTGAGGGGACAGGGCTTAACTATGGCTACACCTTC. It yields the protein CASSEGTGLNYGYTF.

The rearrangement uses TRBV7-3 and TRBJ2-2; D might be TRBD1 (6 bases). With 5 bases removed from V and 2 bases from J, the gap between germline ends came to 12 bases. This CDR3 region has 15 residues. Looked up from germline, CDR1 is SGHTA and CDR2 is FQGTGA. The CDR3 DNA follows: TGTGCCAGCAGCGCTACAGGGAGCAACACCGGGGAGCTGTTTTTT. Its translation: CASSATGSNTGELFF.

J is TRBJ2-3 and V is TRBV7-2, with TRBD2 matching 9 bases. Germline assignment: CDR1 SGHTA and CDR2 FQGNSA. V lost 2 bases to trimming and J lost 1 base; unmatched junction nucleotides: 4. This CDR3 comprises 16 residues. In DNA form, the CDR3 reads TGTGCCAGCAGCTTATTGTCTAGCGGGGGCACAGATACGCAGTATTTT. It encodes CASSLLSSGGTDTQYF.

The V call is TRBV6-1, the J call TRBJ1-2; D ambiguous. V was cut by 4 bases and J by 4 bases, with 10 bases left in between. The CDR3 is 13 amino acids. Per the germline V gene, CDR1 is MNHNS and CDR2 is SASEGT. The CDR3 region is CASSVRTSYGYTF. The CDR3 DNA sequence: TGTGCCAGCAGTGTGAGGACTTCCTATGGCTACACCTTC.

The chain is built from TRBV5-1 and TRBJ2-7; D is possibly TRBD1 (6 bases). Germline CDR1 and CDR2: SGHRS and YFSETQ. The CDR3 spans 14 residues. Trimming cost V 1 base and J 0 bases, with 8 bases left between them. The CDR3 region is CASSLYRVSYEQYF. In DNA, the CDR3 is TGCGCCAGCAGCTTGTACAGGGTCTCCTACGAGCAGTACTTC.

J is TRBJ2-2 and V is TRBV5-6, with a tentative D call TRBD2 (6 bases). V was cut by 4 bases and J by 5 bases, with 15 bases left in between. The CDR3 runs to 15 residues. From germline, CDR1 is SGHDT and CDR2 YYEEEE. In DNA form, the CDR3 reads TGTGCCAGCAGCCCCGGGACTCTCGTGACCGGGGAGCTGTTTTTT. Translating gives CASSPGTLVTGELFF.

The V and J genes are TRBV19 and TRBJ1-1, with D perhaps TRBD1 (5 bases). CDR3 length: 14 amino acids. Trimming left V 7 bases short and J 5 bases short, with 17 bases between. CDR1 and CDR2 (germline): LNHDA, SQIVND (reference sequence). The CDR3, as DNA: TGTGCCAGTATCCCCCTTGGGGCCCGAACTGAAGCTTTCTTT. It encodes CASIPLGARTEAFF. The full variable domain, with the rest looked up from reference TRBV19 and TRBJ1-1, is DGGITQSPKYLFRKEGQNVTLSCEQNLNHDAMYWYRQDPGQGLRLIYYSQIVNDFQKGDIAEGYSVSREKKESFPLTVTSAQKNPTAFYLCASIPLGARTEAFFGQGTRLTVV.

The J gene is TRBJ1-2, the V gene TRBV5-6; 8 bases are shared with TRBD1. The CDR3 has 14 residues. After removal of 2 bases from V and 3 bases from J, the junction contained 3 bases not matched to a gene. Germline V gives CDR1 SGHDT, CDR2 YYEEEE. Here the CDR3 reads CASSFTGGDYGYTF. The CDR3 nucleotides read TGTGCCAGCAGCTTTACAGGGGGAGACTATGGCTACACCTTC.

J is TRBJ2-7 and V is TRBV30; possibly TRBD1 for D (5 bases). V dropped 2 bases and J dropped 0 bases, with 8 bases sitting between them. The CDR3 is 13 residues long. Germline-derived CDR1 and CDR2 are GTSNPN and SVGIG (reference sequence). This CDR3 reads CAWSSGPSYEQYF. Here the CDR3 DNA reads TGTGCCTGGAGTTCAGGGCCCTCCTACGAGCAGTACTTC.

This sequence joins TRBV19 and TRBJ1-2; D is undetermined. Per the germline V gene, CDR1 is LNHDA and CDR2 is SQIVND (reference sequence). The CDR3 extends over 14 amino acids. Trimming left V 11 bases short and J 3 bases short, with 19 bases between. In nucleotides, the CDR3 is TGTGCCTCAAAACTTACTACTCTTTACTATGGCTACACCTTC. It specifies CASKLTTLYYGYTF.

V is TRBV4-2 and J is TRBJ1-4; D is unclear. Trimming removed 1 base from V and 4 bases from J, with 7 bases in between. This CDR3 spans 14 amino acids. Looked up from germline, CDR1 is LGHNA and CDR2 is YNFKEQ. The CDR3, as DNA: TGTGCCAGCAGCCAAGGAGGCTTTAATGAAAAACTGTTTTTT. This gives the protein CASSQGGFNEKLFF.

The V and J genes are TRBV5-1 and TRBJ1-4, with 9 nucleotides matching TRBD1. Trimming removed 0 bases from V and 7 bases from J; junction bases left unmatched: 1. The CDR3 extends over 14 amino acids. The germline V gene has CDR1 SGHRS and CDR2 YFSETQ. CDR3 protein: CASSLGQGGEKLFF. The CDR3 region has the DNA TGCGCCAGCAGCTTGGGACAGGGGGGTGAAAAACTGTTTTTT.